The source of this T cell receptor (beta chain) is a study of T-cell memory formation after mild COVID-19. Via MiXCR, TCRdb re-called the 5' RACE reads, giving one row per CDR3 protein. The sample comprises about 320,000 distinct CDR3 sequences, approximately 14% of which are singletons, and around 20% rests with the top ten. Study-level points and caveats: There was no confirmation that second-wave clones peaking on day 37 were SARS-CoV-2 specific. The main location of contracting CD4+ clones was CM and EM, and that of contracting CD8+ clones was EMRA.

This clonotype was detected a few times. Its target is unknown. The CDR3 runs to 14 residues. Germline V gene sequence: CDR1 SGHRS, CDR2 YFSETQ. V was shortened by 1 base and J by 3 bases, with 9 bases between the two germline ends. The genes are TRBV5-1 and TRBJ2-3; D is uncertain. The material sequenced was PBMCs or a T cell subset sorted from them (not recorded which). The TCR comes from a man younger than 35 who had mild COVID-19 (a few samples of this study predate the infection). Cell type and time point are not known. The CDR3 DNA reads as TGCGCCAGCAGCTTGCCCAGGAATACAGATACGCAGTATTTT. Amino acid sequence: CASSLPRNTDTQYF.